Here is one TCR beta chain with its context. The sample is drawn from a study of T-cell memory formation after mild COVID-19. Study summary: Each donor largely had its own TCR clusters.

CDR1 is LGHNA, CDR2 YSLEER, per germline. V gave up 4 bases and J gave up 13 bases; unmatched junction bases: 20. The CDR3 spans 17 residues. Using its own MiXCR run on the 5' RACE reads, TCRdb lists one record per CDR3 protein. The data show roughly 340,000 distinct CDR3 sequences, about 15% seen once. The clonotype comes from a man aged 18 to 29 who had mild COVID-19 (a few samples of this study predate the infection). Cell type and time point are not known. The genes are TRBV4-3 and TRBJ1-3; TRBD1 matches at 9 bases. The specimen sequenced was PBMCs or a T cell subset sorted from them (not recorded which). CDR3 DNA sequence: TGCGCCAGCAGCCCCAACCCACCGACAGGGGGGACCCGAGGAATATATTTT. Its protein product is CASSPNPPTGGTRGIYF.